The 13 T cell receptor beta chains presented below share a single source sample, sequenced in a study of blood T cell repertoires in COVID-19. The data were produced by immunoSEQ multiplex PCR, yet TCRdb's version contains in-frame clones alone and is incomplete. The sample records around 170,000 clones, approximately 80% being singletons. Sequenced input: PBMCs or T cells enriched from blood (not recorded which). Every receptor here comes from a man aged 50 to 60 who had recovered from COVID-19.

Comment on this clone: Other DNA sequences from this sample encode an identical CDR3 as well. The rearrangement links TRBV6-5 to TRBJ1-3, with D tentatively TRBD1 (5 bases). CDR1 and CDR2 from the germline V gene are MNHEY and SVGAGI. This CDR3 region has 15 residues. V was pared by 0 bases and J by 0 bases, with 6 bases between. The CDR3 loop is CASSYSGGSGNTIYF. Written as DNA, the CDR3 is TGTGCCAGCAGTTACTCGGGGGGCTCTGGAAACACCATATATTTT.

This chain connects TRBV14 to TRBJ2-5; 8 bases match TRBD2. Germline assignment: CDR1 SGHDN and CDR2 FVKESK. The CDR3 runs 16 residues. V gave up 3 bases and J gave up 1 base; unmatched junction bases: 7. CDR3 sequence: CASSQDSGNIQETQYF. The CDR3 DNA reads TGTGCCAGCAGCCAGGATAGCGGGAACATCCAAGAGACCCAGTACTTC.

The V call is TRBV3-1 (or the pseudogene TRBV3-2), the J call TRBJ2-7, with a weak D call TRBD1 (5 bases). The CDR3 runs 16 residues. The germline V gene has CDR1 LGHDT and CDR2 YNNKEL (reference sequence). V shed 4 bases and J shed 2 bases, with 18 bases lying between them. CDR3 loop: CASSPPVSDTAYEQYF. The CDR3 nucleotides are TGTGCCAGCAGCCCCCCAGTGTCGGACACAGCCTACGAGCAGTACTTC.

This clone was counted once. The chain recombines TRBV12-3 or TRBV12-4 with TRBJ2-7; no firm D call. With 3 bases removed from V and 6 bases from J, the gap between germline ends came to 12 bases. This CDR3 has 13 amino acids. As DNA, the CDR3 is TGTGCCAGCAGTTTTGGGCAGATAGGCGAGCAGTACTTC. Translated: CASSFGQIGEQYF.

The CDR3 loop reads CASSEQTAEYGYTF. The CDR3 DNA follows: TGTGCCAGCAGTGAACAAACCGCTGAGTATGGCTACACCTTC. The V gene is TRBV2, the J gene TRBJ1-2; D is ambiguous. The germline gives CDR1 SNHLY, CDR2 FYNNEI. This CDR3 has 14 amino acids. V lost 2 bases and J 5 bases, leaving 12 bases between the germline ends.

J is TRBJ1-4 and V is TRBV19; 7 bases align to TRBD1. Germline CDR1 and CDR2: LNHDA and SQIVND (reference sequence). This CDR3 has 17 residues. V trimming: 5 bases; J trimming: 1 base; junction bases outside the gene matches: 10. The CDR3: CASSRYRTGGTNEKLFF. The CDR3 DNA reads as TGTGCCAGTAGTCGATATCGGACAGGTGGAACTAATGAAAAACTGTTTTTT.

This clone was seen a handful of times. The chain is built from TRBV5-4 and TRBJ2-3, with 8 bases lining up with TRBD1. V lost 4 bases and J lost 3; bases outside the gene matches: 10. Germline CDR1 reads SGHNT; CDR2 reads YYREEE (reference sequence). The CDR3 contains 16 residues. This chain's CDR3 is CASSLQGVRGTDTQYF. The DNA of the CDR3 is TGTGCCAGCAGCCTACAGGGGGTCCGAGGAACAGATACGCAGTATTTT.

Only one count was recorded for this clone. V and J are TRBV4-2 and TRBJ2-5; 7 bases align to TRBD2. The CDR3 is 15 amino acids. CDR1 is LGHNA and CDR2 is YNFKEQ in the germline V gene. Unmatched junction bases numbered 6, after V lost 1 base and J lost 4 bases. The CDR3 DNA reads TGTGCCAGCAGCCAAGTGGGGGAGGGGTCAGAGACCCAGTACTTC. Translated, it gives CASSQVGEGSETQYF.

The rearrangement uses TRBV5-1 and TRBJ2-7, with 7 positions matching TRBD1. The CDR3 runs to 13 residues. Per the germline V gene, CDR1 is SGHRS and CDR2 is YFSETQ. V lost 4 bases to trimming and J lost 4 bases; unmatched junction nucleotides: 5. The CDR3 spells CASSVGQSYEQYF. Written as DNA, the CDR3 is TGCGCCAGCAGCGTGGGACAGTCATACGAGCAGTACTTC.

The V and J genes are TRBV29-1 and TRBJ2-6, with a tentative D call TRBD1 (5 bases). This CDR3 is 16 amino acids long. Germline V gene lookup returns CDR1 SQVTM and CDR2 ANQGSEA. The V end lost 4 bases, the J end lost 0 bases, and 13 bases lay between the germline ends. CDR3 nucleotides: TGCAGCGTTGCGCCCTCAGGGAACTCTGGGGCCAACGTCCTGACTTTC. Translating it yields CSVAPSGNSGANVLTF.

The chain uses TRBV7-2 and TRBJ2-3; 12 bases fit TRBD2. This CDR3 is built from 18 residues. CDR1 is SGHTA and CDR2 is FQGNSA in the germline V gene. V dropped 2 bases and J dropped 4; count of bases not matched to a gene: 10. CDR3 sequence reads: CASSLQASGGAVADTQYF. Here the CDR3 DNA reads TGTGCCAGCAGCTTACAGGCTAGCGGGGGGGCCGTCGCAGATACGCAGTATTTT. Variable domain in full (rest from reference TRBV7-2 and TRBJ2-3): GAGVSQSPSNKVTEKGKDVELRCDPISGHTALYWYRQSLGQGLEFLIYFQGNSAPDKSGLPSDRFSAERTGGSVSTLTIQRTQQEDSAVYLCASSLQASGGAVADTQYFGPGTRLTVL.

The chain recombines TRBV7-3 with TRBJ1-1; a possible D gene is TRBD1 (6 bases). CDR3 size: 15 residues. V lost 2 bases, J lost 3 bases, and 13 bases lay in between. CDR1 and CDR2 from the germline V gene are SGHTA and FQGTGA. The CDR3 region has the DNA TGTGCCAGCAGCTTAGGCAGGGGTATGGACACTGAAGCTTTCTTT. Its translation: CASSLGRGMDTEAFF.

The chain links TRBV6-5 to TRBJ1-5; the D gene is possibly TRBD1 (5 bases). V was shortened by 7 bases and J by 7 bases, with 14 bases between the two germline ends. The CDR3 extends over 13 amino acids. Germline CDR1 MNHEY, CDR2 SVGAGI. For the CDR3, the DNA is TGTGCCAGCATGTTAACCCAGGGCCAGCCCCAGCATTTT. Translating it yields CASMLTQGQPQHF.